This TCR beta chain is from a study of T cell responses to AZD1222 COVID-19 vaccine. The germline V and J ends were trimmed by 1 base and 11 bases, with 17 bases remaining between them. Germline V gene data show CDR1 as MDHEN and CDR2 as SYDVKM. The CDR3 length is 14 residues. Generated by immunoSEQ multiplex PCR, the TCRdb table keeps only in-frame clones and is missing some. The sample records about 140,000 clones, 90% to 95% being singletons. Study-wide results and caveats: There were vaccine-associated CD4 TCRs across spike, dominant at 160-218 and 743-854. A reported finding is that nearly half of spike-specific TCRs target unmutated variant regions. Sampling that yielded the repertoires occurred only after the peak T cell response. Donors in the cohort were predominantly white British and more often female, and clonal diversity was possibly underestimated.

This clone has just a few counts. Its antigen is as yet unknown. The sequence was obtained from an adult who received the AZD1222 COVID-19 vaccine. Sequenced material: peripheral blood, taken 28 days after the second AZD1222 dose. This chain connects TRBV28 to TRBJ1-1; unclear D gene. The CDR3 spells CASSLFGQVSSAFF. CDR3 bases: TGTGCCAGCAGTTTATTTGGTCAGGTTAGTTCGGCTTTCTTT.